This T cell receptor (beta chain) came from a study of OX40 agonist ivuxolimab in advanced cancers. In the study overall: Patients took ivuxolimab, an agonistic anti-OX40 (CD134) antibody. In this trial design, patients received ivuxolimab intravenously at 0.01 to 10 mg/kg every 2 weeks. General study findings and limits: More expanded clones were found, on average, in CD8+ than in CD4+ T cells. Determination of antigen specificity was not performed for the expanded peripheral T cells.

The repertoire was sequenced with immunoSEQ multiplex PCR; TCRdb's copy has only in-frame clones and lacks some. The table has under 65,000 clones, roughly 90% seen once. A note on this clone: Its specificity is not known.

V shed 1 base and J 9 bases; nucleotides not matched to a gene: 8. Per germline, CDR1 SGHRS and CDR2 YFSETQ. The CDR3 has 15 residues. This material consisted of CD4+ or CD8+ T cells sorted from blood, taken in a trial of the OX40 agonist ivuxolimab. The chain uses TRBV5-1 and TRBJ2-1; 9 bases map to TRBD1. The clonotype originates from an adult with an advanced solid tumor such as melanoma, head and neck, liver or kidney cancer. The CDR3 region has the DNA TGCGCCAGCAGCTTGTCGACAGGGGGTAGGAGTGAGCAGTTCTTC. Translated: CASSLSTGGRSEQFF.